These T cell receptor beta chains were read from a single sample in a study of blood T cells in healthy people across ages. Using its own MiXCR run on the 5' RACE reads, TCRdb lists one record per CDR3 protein. The top ten hold around 2.1% of the sample, which has 1.5 million to 2 million distinct CDR3 sequences, roughly 50% seen once. Sequenced: blood. All receptors derive from a woman aged 35 to 49 in good health. Both conserved end residues are part of each CDR3. The D gene is left open where the match is weak. Clone size is stated in some rows and not others, as once, few, many or a class when expanded.

.	TRBV10-3	.	TRBJ2-7	TGTGCCATTAAACTTTCCGATACGCAATACGAGCAGTACTTC	CAIKLSDTQYEQYF
.	TRBV3-1	.	TRBJ1-4	TGTGCCAGCAGCCAAGGGGACTGGAATGAAAAACTGTTTTTT	CASSQGDWNEKLFF
.	TRBV29-1	TRBD2	TRBJ2-1	TGCAGCGTTGGGGGAACGCGACTAGCGGACAATGAGCAGTTCTTC	CSVGGTRLADNEQFF
once	TRBV20-1	.	TRBJ1-2	TGCAGTGTGATCAGGGGCGAGGTTGGCTACACCTTC	CSVIRGEVGYTF
few	TRBV4-3	.	TRBJ2-7	TGCGCCAGCAGCCAAGGTGGGGGTTGGGAGCAGTACTTC	CASSQGGGWEQYF
.	TRBV20-1	TRBD1	TRBJ1-1	TGCAGTGCTAGAGATCGGGCAGGGACAGCCATGAACACTGAAGCTTTCTTT	CSARDRAGTAMNTEAFF
many	TRBV27	.	TRBJ2-7	TGTGCCAGCAGTTTATCAGGGGCGAGCTACGAGCAGTACTTC	CASSLSGASYEQYF
.	TRBV5-5	.	TRBJ1-4	TGTGCCAGCAGCTTGGGAAACAGGCATTCTAATGAAAAACTGTTTTTT	CASSLGNRHSNEKLFF
.	TRBV19	TRBD1	TRBJ2-3	TGTGCCAGTAGTACGGGGACAGGGATTACCATAAGCACAGATACGCAGTATTTT	CASSTGTGITISTDTQYF
.	TRBV9	.	TRBJ1-1	TGTGCCAGCGGCGTAGAGGGTGCGGCAGTTCCTGAAGCTTTCTTT	CASGVEGAAVPEAFF
few	TRBV14	.	TRBJ2-5	TGTGCCAGCAGCCAAGAAGGTCTGGGGGGAGAGACCCAGTACTTC	CASSQEGLGGETQYF
.	TRBV28	.	TRBJ2-3	TGTGCCAGCAGTTTTCCCTGGTTAAACGGGACCGCTCGTGACACAGATACGCAGTATTTT	CASSFPWLNGTARDTDTQYF
.	TRBV15	TRBD1	TRBJ2-3	TGTGCCACCAGCTCCCGGACAGGGGCAGATACGCAGTATTTT	CATSSRTGADTQYF
few	TRBV4-2	.	TRBJ2-5	TGTGCCAGCAGCCAACCAGGGGATCGCGAGACCCAGTACTTC	CASSQPGDRETQYF
.	TRBV27	.	TRBJ2-7	TGTGCCAGCAGTGTGGCAGGGTCCAACGAGCAGTACTTC	CASSVAGSNEQYF
.	TRBV29-1	TRBD2	TRBJ2-5	TGCAGCGTTGATGATAGCGGGGAGACCCAGTACTTC	CSVDDSGETQYF
.	TRBV9	.	TRBJ2-5	TGTGCCAGCAGCGTAGCCCAACGGACGAGCCAAGAGACCCAGTACTTC	CASSVAQRTSQETQYF
.	TRBV29-1	.	TRBJ1-4	TGCAGCGTTTCCAGCGATAATGAAAAACTGTTTTTT	CSVSSDNEKLFF
.	TRBV7-3	TRBD1	TRBJ2-5	TGTGCCAGCAGCTCCTCCCGGGACAGGGGGCTAGAGACCCAGTACTTC	CASSSSRDRGLETQYF
few	TRBV5-1	.	TRBJ1-2	TGCGCCAGCAGCTTAGTATCCAGGGAGGACGGCTACACCTTC	CASSLVSREDGYTF
.	TRBV5-5	.	TRBJ1-6	TGTGCCAGCAGCCTTGGTTCGGGATATAATTCACCCCTCCACTTT	CASSLGSGYNSPLHF
.	TRBV4-3	.	TRBJ1-1	TGCGCCAGCAGCCAAGATCTTGGGGAAATAAGAAGGACTGAAGCTTTCTTT	CASSQDLGEIRRTEAFF
once	TRBV7-9	.	TRBJ2-1	TGTGCCAGCAGCTTAGGAGGTAGGGAATCTTACCTCTACGAGCAGTTCTTC	CASSLGGRESYLYEQFF
few	TRBV4-1	.	TRBJ2-7	TGCGCCAGCAGCCAGATTGGGGACTTAGGGGACGAGCAGTACTTC	CASSQIGDLGDEQYF
.	TRBV12-3/TRBV12-4	.	TRBJ1-1	TGTGCCAGCAGTTTAAGAGGGGCGATGAACACTGAAGCTTTCTTT	CASSLRGAMNTEAFF
.	TRBV20-1	TRBD2	TRBJ2-5	TGCAGTGCCGGAGAAGCGGGGGGCACCCAAGAGACCCAGTACTTC	CSAGEAGGTQETQYF
.	TRBV20-1	.	TRBJ2-1	TGCAGTGCCACAAGGACGGTCTACGAGCAGTTCTTC	CSATRTVYEQFF
.	TRBV18	TRBD1	TRBJ1-5	TGTGCCAGCTCAACCGCCACAGGGGGCCATCAGCCCCAGCATTTT	CASSTATGGHQPQHF
.	TRBV6-2/TRBV6-3	.	TRBJ2-3	TGTGCCAGCACCTCACAGGCAGCTAGGAGCACAGATACGCAGTATTTT	CASTSQAARSTDTQYF
.	TRBV18	.	TRBJ2-1	TGTGCCAGCTCCCACGAAGAGAGAGATGAGCAGTTCTTC	CASSHEERDEQFF
few	TRBV12-3/TRBV12-4	TRBD1	TRBJ1-2	TGTGCCAGCAGTTCTTCCCGGGACAGGATTCGGGGCTACACCTTC	CASSSSRDRIRGYTF
.	TRBV2	.	TRBJ2-3	TGTGCCAGCAGTGGGGTGGAGGGAAGCACAGATACGCAGTATTTT	CASSGVEGSTDTQYF
.	TRBV29-1	.	TRBJ1-2	TGCAGCGTCCTCGGGGGATTTCGGGGCTACACCTTC	CSVLGGFRGYTF
.	TRBV7-8	.	TRBJ1-2	TGTGCCAGCAGCCGTTTTGACAGGCCCTATGGCTACACCTTC	CASSRFDRPYGYTF
once	TRBV7-9	.	TRBJ1-4	TGTGCCAGCACCTCGATGAGACAGACTAATGAAAAACTGTTTTTT	CASTSMRQTNEKLFF
.	TRBV9	TRBD1	TRBJ2-3	TGTGCCAGCAGCGTTGGGCAGGGGGCAGGTACGCAGTATTTT	CASSVGQGAGTQYF
few	TRBV12-3/TRBV12-4	.	TRBJ1-4	TGTGCCAGCAGAAACCGGGACACACTAGACGAAAAACTGTTTTTT	CASRNRDTLDEKLFF
.	TRBV27	TRBD1	TRBJ2-1	TGTGCCAGCAGTCAACGACAGGGGGGGACCTACAATGAGCAGTTCTTC	CASSQRQGGTYNEQFF
few	TRBV5-1	.	TRBJ2-3	TGCGCCAGCAGCTTGGAAGGTAGAGGACCAAGCACAGATACGCAGTATTTT	CASSLEGRGPSTDTQYF
few	TRBV5-1	TRBD1	TRBJ1-2	TGCGCCAGCAGCGCGGGACAGGGAGCCTATGGCTACACCTTC	CASSAGQGAYGYTF
.	TRBV28	TRBD1	TRBJ1-5	TGTGCCAGCAACTCACAGGGGATTATAAATCAGCCCCAGCATTTT	CASNSQGIINQPQHF
.	TRBV28	TRBD1	TRBJ2-1	TGTGCCAGCAGCCTACCGGGACAGATTGTTTACTCCTACAATGAGCAGTTCTTC	CASSLPGQIVYSYNEQFF
.	TRBV4-1	.	TRBJ2-4	TGCGCCAGCAGCTCCATAGGGGGGGCCAAAAACATTCAGTACTTC	CASSSIGGAKNIQYF
few	TRBV19	TRBD1	TRBJ1-5	TGTGCCAGTAGTAAGAGGATTGGGGACAGCGCGGACCAGCCCCAGCATTTT	CASSKRIGDSADQPQHF
few	TRBV6-5	TRBD1	TRBJ1-2	TGTGCCAGCAACGGACTAGGGGGCGTCTTTGGGGGCTACACCTTC	CASNGLGGVFGGYTF
few	TRBV4-2	TRBD2	TRBJ2-5	TGTGCCAGCAGCCAAGATCGGGGACTACCACAAGAGACCCAGTACTTC	CASSQDRGLPQETQYF
once	TRBV25-1	TRBD1	TRBJ2-1	TGTGCCAGCATACCGGGACAGGGCGTAGTAGGGGAGCAGTTCTTC	CASIPGQGVVGEQFF
.	TRBV28	.	TRBJ2-6	TGTGCCAGCAGTGGAGACCCAACCGGAGCGGCCAACGTCCTGACTTTC	CASSGDPTGAANVLTF
.	TRBV6-1	.	TRBJ1-1	TGTGCCAGCAGTGTCGGGACCGCGGTGGACACTGAAGCTTTCTTT	CASSVGTAVDTEAFF
.	TRBV7-9	TRBD1	TRBJ2-3	TGTGCCAGCAGCCCCCCACAGGGGTTCAGCACAGATACGCAGTATTTT	CASSPPQGFSTDTQYF
few	TRBV28	.	TRBJ2-4	TGTGCCAGCAGCCGTTTAAATACTGACGGCAAAAACATTCAGTACTTC	CASSRLNTDGKNIQYF
.	TRBV5-8	.	TRBJ2-7	TGTGCCAGCAGCTTGCGCCGGAACCTAGGGACCATCTACGAGCAGTACTTC	CASSLRRNLGTIYEQYF
many	TRBV12-3/TRBV12-4	.	TRBJ1-2	TGTGCCAGCAGTTTCACAAACTATGGCTACACCTTC	CASSFTNYGYTF
few	TRBV20-1	.	TRBJ2-5	TGCAGTGCTCCTGGACACCAAGAGACCCAGTACTTC	CSAPGHQETQYF